Following are 24 T cell receptor beta chains from one sample sequenced in a study of blood T cell repertoires in COVID-19. Assay: immunoSEQ multiplex PCR; the TCRdb copy retains only in-frame clones and omits some. The table records about 230,000 clones, approximately 80% of them present only once. The specimen was peripheral blood. These receptors were collected from a woman of 80 years or more with COVID-19, enrolled during active disease.

This clone has a handful of counts. The chain is built from TRBV2 and TRBJ1-4, with D perhaps matching TRBD1 (6 bases). The V end was cut by 4 bases, the J end by 3 bases, with 9 bases between. The CDR3 is 14 amino acids. Germline loops: CDR1 SNHLY, CDR2 FYNNEI. The CDR3 sequence: CASSANRANEKLFF. The DNA of the CDR3 is TGTGCCAGCAGTGCCAACAGGGCTAATGAAAAACTGTTTTTT.

The rearrangement links TRBV30 to TRBJ1-3; D unresolved. Germline V gene lookup returns CDR1 GTSNPN and CDR2 SVGIG (reference sequence). V was clipped by 2 bases and J by 1 base, with 9 bases between them. This CDR3 has 14 residues. CDR3 in amino acids: CAWSRRGSGNTIYF. In nucleotides, the CDR3 is TGTGCCTGGAGTAGGAGAGGGTCTGGAAACACCATATATTTT.

V gene TRBV6-2 or TRBV6-3 combines with J gene TRBJ1-1; D unresolved. Trimming shortened V by 4 bases and J by 4 bases, and 7 bases separated the two germline ends. From germline, CDR1 is MNHEY and CDR2 SVGEGT. CDR3 length equals 12 residues. In DNA, the CDR3 is TGTGCCAGCAGTTTTCTCCGCACTGAAGCTTTCTTT. Protein: CASSFLRTEAFF.

The chain combines TRBV27 with TRBJ1-5; D remains unclear. CDR1 is MNHEY, CDR2 SMNVEV, per germline (reference sequence). Trimming removed 8 bases from V and 0 bases from J, with 14 bases in between. CDR3 length: 15 residues. This chain's CDR3 is CASGQTAGSNQPQHF. The DNA for the CDR3 is TGTGCCAGCGGCCAGACGGCAGGTAGCAATCAGCCCCAGCATTTT.

This chain connects TRBV19 to TRBJ1-2; D remains ambiguous. The length of the CDR3 is 14 residues. The ends were cut back, 2 bases at V and 6 bases at J, with 13 bases in the middle. Germline V CDR1 and CDR2: LNHDA, SQIVND (reference sequence). The CDR3 spells CASSILAAIDGYTF. In DNA, the CDR3 is TGTGCCAGTAGTATACTGGCGGCGATTGATGGCTACACCTTC.

The chain recombines TRBV27 with TRBJ1-5; D remains unclear. In germline, CDR1 is MNHEY, CDR2 SMNVEV (reference sequence). Deletions cut 6 bases from V and 0 bases from J, with 9 bases between. This CDR3 spans 14 amino acids. The CDR3 region is CASSVTYSNQPQHF. CDR3 nucleotide sequence: TGTGCCAGCAGCGTAACTTATAGCAATCAGCCCCAGCATTTT.

Only one count was recorded for this clone. Here the CDR3 reads CASSPAGAYEQYF. DNA of the CDR3: TGTGCCAGCTCACCGGCGGGGGCCTACGAGCAGTACTTC. The chain couples TRBV18 to TRBJ2-7; TRBD2 matches 7 bases. With 3 bases clipped from V and 2 bases from J, the junction kept 1 base outside the gene matches. This CDR3 is built from 13 residues. The germline V gene encodes CDR1 KGHSH and CDR2 LQKENI.

V is TRBV20-1 and J is TRBJ1-3; D uncertain. The V gene's germline CDR1 is DFQATT and CDR2 SNEGSKA (reference sequence). This CDR3 has 14 residues. Deletions cut 5 bases from V and 2 bases from J, with 13 bases between. The CDR3 nucleotides are TGCAGTGCTGGTGCGGGTGAAGCTGGAAACACCATATATTTT. Its translation: CSAGAGEAGNTIYF.

V usage is TRBV7-3 and J usage is TRBJ1-6; D gene unclear. The CDR3 is 12 amino acids. Germline CDR1 and CDR2: SGHTA and FQGTGA. V lost 4 bases and J lost 10, with 8 bases in between. CDR3 amino acids: CASSSPGSPLHF. CDR3 bases: TGTGCCAGCAGCTCCCCGGGGTCACCCCTCCACTTT.

V usage is TRBV28 and J usage is TRBJ1-2; no firm D call. Per germline, CDR1 MDHEN and CDR2 SYDVKM. Trimming took 6 bases from V and 3 from J, leaving 11 bases between them. The CDR3 extends over 13 amino acids. CDR3: CASSSLGDYGYTF. DNA for the CDR3: TGTGCCAGCAGCAGCCTGGGCGACTATGGCTACACCTTC.

The chain uses TRBV4-3 and TRBJ2-7; possible D gene TRBD2, 5 bases. Germline-derived CDR1 and CDR2 are LGHNA and YSLEER. Trimming removed 1 base from V and 1 base from J, with 8 bases in between. The CDR3 consists of 14 residues. CDR3 region: CASSQARTSYEQYF. In DNA form, the CDR3 reads TGCGCCAGCAGCCAAGCGCGGACTTCCTACGAGCAGTACTTC.

Comments on this clone: Other DNA sequences in the sample encode the same CDR3. The chain combines TRBV27 with TRBJ2-7; no firm D call. V lost 6 bases and J 1 base, leaving 16 bases between the germline ends. In germline, CDR1 is MNHEY, CDR2 SMNVEV (reference sequence). This CDR3 contains 15 residues. The CDR3 sequence: CASRPAGVRSYEQYF. The CDR3 coding sequence is TGTGCCAGCAGGCCCGCCGGAGTCCGATCCTACGAGCAGTACTTC.

The chain is built from TRBV9 and TRBJ2-7; maybe TRBD2 (6 bases). The CDR3 has 16 residues. Germline V CDR1 and CDR2: SGDLS, YYNGEE. V lost 0 bases and J 2 bases, leaving 15 bases between the germline ends. The CDR3 loop is CASSVGLGGATYEQYF. DNA for the CDR3: TGTGCCAGCAGCGTAGGCCTCGGGGGAGCGACCTACGAGCAGTACTTC.

The V call is TRBV4-1, the J call TRBJ2-3; 8 bases line up with TRBD2. With V trimmed by 0 bases and J by 0 bases, 5 bases remained unmatched. Germline loops: CDR1 MGHRA, CDR2 YSYEKL. This CDR3 has 17 amino acids. CDR3 DNA: TGCGCCAGCAGCCAAGAACAAATAGCGGGGAGCACAGATACGCAGTATTTT. Protein product: CASSQEQIAGSTDTQYF.

The chain combines TRBV5-1 with TRBJ2-1, with D uncertain. Trimming took off 1 base at V and 6 bases at J, with 11 bases between the two ends. In germline, CDR1 is SGHRS, CDR2 YFSETQ. The CDR3 loop spans 14 amino acids. The CDR3 sequence: CASSLQVSLNEQFF. CDR3 DNA: TGCGCCAGCAGCTTGCAGGTGTCGCTCAATGAGCAGTTCTTC.

V and J are TRBV30 and TRBJ2-4; 9 bases are shared with TRBD1. The CDR3 is made up of 14 amino acids. The junction had 0 bases not matched to a gene; V was cut back by 3 bases and J by 0 bases. CDR1 is GTSNPN and CDR2 is SVGIG in the germline V gene (reference sequence). This CDR3 reads CAWRDRGAKNIQYF. The CDR3 DNA follows: TGTGCCTGGAGGGACAGGGGAGCCAAAAACATTCAGTACTTC.

This clone was seen a handful of times. V usage is TRBV6-5 and J usage is TRBJ1-2; tentatively, D is TRBD1 (5 bases). Germline CDR1 MNHEY, CDR2 SVGAGI. The CDR3 is 15 amino acids. Trimming shortened V by 0 bases and J by 8 bases, and 16 bases separated the two germline ends. The CDR3: CASSYSLGRQRGYTF. The CDR3 coding sequence is TGTGCCAGCAGTTACTCTCTGGGCAGACAGAGGGGCTACACCTTC.

A single count supports this clone. The CDR3 DNA sequence: TGTGCCAGTAGAGACAGGCTGATGGGAGGCTACACCTTC. Translation: CASRDRLMGGYTF. The J gene is TRBJ1-2, the V gene TRBV19; TRBD1 is a possible D gene (6 bases). Germline V lookup: CDR1 LNHDA, CDR2 SQIVND (reference sequence). Trimming stripped 6 bases from V and 8 bases from J, with 16 bases between. This CDR3 has 13 residues.

The gene calls are TRBV5-3 and TRBJ1-2; D might be TRBD1 (6 bases). TRBV5-3 is an open reading frame, and its role is uncertain. The CDR3 covers 14 residues. V lost 4 bases and J 3 bases, leaving 13 bases between the germline ends. The CDR3: CARSLGQHDYGYTF. As DNA, the CDR3 is TGTGCCAGAAGCCTTGGACAGCACGACTATGGCTACACCTTC.

The chain recombines TRBV19 with TRBJ1-2, with D perhaps matching TRBD1 (5 bases). The CDR3 length is 15 residues. Trimming cost V 2 bases and J 4 bases, with 14 bases left between them. Germline V lookup: CDR1 LNHDA, CDR2 SQIVND (reference sequence). CDR3 protein: CASSILRGGSYGYTF. The CDR3, as DNA: TGTGCCAGTAGTATACTGAGGGGAGGTAGCTATGGCTACACCTTC.

The chain combines TRBV18 with TRBJ2-1, with 9 bases matching TRBD1. Germline loops: CDR1 KGHSH, CDR2 LQKENI. V gave up 3 bases and J gave up 5 bases; unmatched junction bases: 5. The CDR3 spans 15 residues. The CDR3 region is CASSPRGQGNNEQFF. The CDR3 DNA reads TGTGCCAGCTCACCCCGGGGACAGGGTAACAATGAGCAGTTCTTC.

The chain uses TRBV28 and TRBJ1-2, with D possibly TRBD1 on 6 matching bases. The CDR3 is 13 residues long. CDR1 and CDR2 (germline): MDHEN, SYDVKM. Trimming stripped 2 bases from V and 2 bases from J, with 6 bases between. The chain's CDR3 is CASSLDRNYGYTF. The CDR3 coding sequence is TGTGCCAGCAGTTTAGACAGGAACTATGGCTACACCTTC.

The gene calls are TRBV5-1 and TRBJ1-6; no firm D call. The CDR3 has 13 amino acids. Deletions cut 2 bases from V and 7 bases from J, with 7 bases between. Germline lookup yields CDR1 SGHRS and CDR2 YFSETQ. CDR3 sequence reads: CASSFEGNSPLHF. CDR3 nucleotide sequence: TGCGCCAGCAGCTTCGAGGGAAATTCACCCCTCCACTTT.

This chain links TRBV5-1 with TRBJ1-6, with D possibly matching TRBD1 (5 bases). Germline-derived CDR1 and CDR2 are SGHRS and YFSETQ. The CDR3 runs to 15 residues. The V end lost 2 bases, the J end lost 7 bases, and 13 bases lay between the germline ends. The CDR3 coding sequence is TGCGCCAGCAGCTTTATAAGCGGGGGAAATTCACCCCTCCACTTT. Translated, it gives CASSFISGGNSPLHF.